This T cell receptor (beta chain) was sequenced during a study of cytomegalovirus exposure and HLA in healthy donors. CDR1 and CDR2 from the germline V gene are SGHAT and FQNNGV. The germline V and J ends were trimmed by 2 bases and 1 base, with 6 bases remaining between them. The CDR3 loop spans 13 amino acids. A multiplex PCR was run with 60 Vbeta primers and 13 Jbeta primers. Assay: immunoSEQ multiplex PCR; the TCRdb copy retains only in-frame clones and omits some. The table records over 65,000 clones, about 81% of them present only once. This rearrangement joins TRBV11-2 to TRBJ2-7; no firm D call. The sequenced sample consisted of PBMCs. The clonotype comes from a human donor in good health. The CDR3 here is CASSLSVSYEQYF. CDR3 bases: TGTGCCAGCAGCTTATCGGTGTCCTACGAGCAGTACTTC.